The clone carrying this T cell receptor beta chain was picked up one time. Its antigen remains unidentified. The PCR employed 60 Vbeta primers together with 13 Jbeta primers. Here immunoSEQ multiplex PCR was the method, and the copy in TCRdb shows in-frame clones only, minus some. The sample has 55,000 to 75,000 clones, about 68% seen once. Germline V gives CDR1 SGHVS, CDR2 FQNEAQ. This CDR3 is 13 amino acids long. This entry comes from a study of cytomegalovirus exposure and HLA in healthy donors. Whole-study results and caveats: According to an earlier analysis, most TCR beta V segments yielded productive rearrangements about 90% or about 30% of the time.

The clonotype was recovered from a woman aged 30 to 39 in good health and CMV-seropositive. The chain combines TRBV7-8 with TRBJ2-5; 8 nucleotides line up with TRBD2. The closer fit of TRBJ2-7 to the DNA end suggests the J call may be wrong. Sequencing was performed on PBMCs. In DNA, the CDR3 is TGTGCCAGCAGCCGGGGCGGGGGGTACGAGCAGTACTTC. This codes for CASSRGGGYEQYF.